A single sample gave rise to the 26 T cell receptor beta chains below, sequenced in a study of T cells expressing NK-cell markers. Following a re-call of the 5' RACE reads, TCRdb has one entry per CDR3 protein and lacks DNA. The sample table includes 350,000 to 400,000 distinct CDR3 sequences. The sample taken for sequencing was blood T cells: a sorted CD56 or NKG2C T cell subset, CD4+ or CD8+ T cells, or bulk PBMC T cells (not recorded which). These receptors came from a woman aged 50 to 65 in good health.

V gene TRBV12-3 or TRBV12-4 combines with J gene TRBJ2-6; TCRdb's D gene call, TRBD1, goes unchecked for lack of DNA. The CDR3 spans 15 residues. CDR3: CASSLQGMGANVLTF.

The genes are TRBV5-1 and TRBJ2-3; no DNA is available, so the TRBD1 call from TCRdb remains unchecked. CDR3 length equals 18 residues. Germline V gene sequence: CDR1 SGHRS, CDR2 YFSETQ. CDR3 residues: CASSLTGIGGLSTDTQYF.

The J gene is TRBJ1-1, the V gene TRBV27; there is no DNA to check the TCRdb D call of TRBD1. Germline lookup yields CDR1 MNHEY and CDR2 SMNVEV (reference sequence). This CDR3 spans 15 amino acids. CDR3 sequence: CASSPQTGGNSEAFF.

The chain links TRBV5-1 to TRBJ2-1; with no DNA, the TCRdb D assignment of TRBD2 cannot be verified. The germline V gene encodes CDR1 SGHRS and CDR2 YFSETQ. CDR3 length equals 16 residues. The CDR3: CASSLTSGTIYNEQFF.

The chain joins TRBV11-3 to TRBJ2-1; the TCRdb D gene call, TRBD2, has no DNA to confirm it. This CDR3 is built from 16 residues. In germline, CDR1 is SGHNT, CDR2 YENEEA. The CDR3 spells CASGTQSGRLRNEQFF.

J is TRBJ2-3 and V is TRBV27; TCRdb's assignment of TRBD1 cannot be checked, as there is no DNA. This CDR3 contains 18 residues. Germline loops: CDR1 MNHEY, CDR2 SMNVEV (reference sequence). The CDR3 reads CASSPYLPGTGETDTQYF.

J is TRBJ1-6 and V is TRBV12-3 or TRBV12-4; TCRdb lists TRBD1, though no DNA is available to test this call. The CDR3 has 13 residues. The CDR3 spells CASSRTGDSPLHF.

The chain has TRBV24-1 and TRBJ2-5; TCRdb picks TRBD1, but there is no DNA to check that call. CDR3 length: 13 residues. Looked up from germline, CDR1 is KGHDR and CDR2 is SFDVKD. CDR3 protein: CATRKTDQETQYF.

V usage is TRBV12-3 or TRBV12-4 and J usage is TRBJ1-2. There are 13 residues in the CDR3. The CDR3 reads CASSGLGSYGYTF.

The V and J genes are TRBV6-5 and TRBJ1-4; TCRdb indicates TRBD1, and absent DNA this call remains unverified. The CDR3 consists of 14 residues. CDR1 and CDR2 from the germline V gene are MNHEY and SVGAGI. Here the CDR3 reads CASRATGSNEKLFF.

V is TRBV4-1 and J is TRBJ1-1; TCRdb's D call, TRBD1, is unchecked because there is no DNA. Germline assignment: CDR1 MGHRA and CDR2 YSYEKL. The CDR3 length is 15 residues. Here the CDR3 reads CASSHPSLAGGEAFF.

This chain links TRBV27 with TRBJ2-2; the TCRdb D gene call, TRBD1, has no DNA to confirm it. CDR3 size: 15 residues. Germline values: CDR1 MNHEY, CDR2 SMNVEV (reference sequence). The CDR3 spells CASSLPGTPTGELFF.

The rearrangement links TRBV29-1 to TRBJ2-2; TCRdb gives TRBD1 as the D gene, but with no DNA this cannot be confirmed. Germline values: CDR1 SQVTM, CDR2 ANQGSEA. The CDR3 sequence is 15 residues long. The CDR3 loop reads CSVESETDSPGELFF.

The chain carries TRBV11-1 and TRBJ2-3; TCRdb indicates TRBD2, and absent DNA this call remains unverified. The CDR3 contains 15 residues. In germline, CDR1 is SGHAT, CDR2 FQDESV (reference sequence). This chain's CDR3 is CASSFETRGPDTQYF.

The V and J genes are TRBV6-5 and TRBJ1-4; TCRdb names TRBD1, which stays unverified in the absence of DNA. This CDR3 contains 16 residues. Germline-derived CDR1 and CDR2 are MNHEY and SVGAGI. The CDR3 loop reads CASSGTGGDSGEKLFF.

This chain connects TRBV12-5 to TRBJ2-1; TCRdb calls TRBD1, which cannot be checked without DNA. The CDR3 contains 18 residues. Germline V gene sequence: CDR1 LGHNT, CDR2 FRNRAP. CDR3 region: CASGLVVWGSPRVDEQFF.

CDR3: CASSSGADTGELFF. The rearrangement links TRBV5-1 to TRBJ2-2; no DNA is available, so the TRBD1 call from TCRdb remains unchecked. Germline-derived CDR1 and CDR2 are SGHRS and YFSETQ. This CDR3 is built from 14 residues. Full variable domain (missing parts from reference TRBV5-1 and TRBJ2-2): KAGVTQTPRYLIKTRGQQVTLSCSPISGHRSVSWYQQTPGQGLQFLFEYFSETQRNKGNFPGRFSGRQFSNSRSEMNVSTLELGDSALYLCASSSGADTGELFFGEGSRLTVL.

The chain recombines TRBV28 with TRBJ2-1; TCRdb's D call, TRBD1, is unchecked because there is no DNA. The CDR3 totals 13 residues. From germline, CDR1 is MDHEN and CDR2 SYDVKM. The CDR3: CASLAGSGNEQFF. Full variable domain (outside the CDR3, taken from reference TRBV28 and TRBJ2-1): DVKVTQSSRYLVKRTGEKVFLECVQDMDHENMFWYRQDPGLGLRLIYFSYDVKMKEKGDIPEGYSVSREKKERFSLILESASTNQTSMYLCASLAGSGNEQFFGPGTRLTVL.

This chain connects TRBV29-1 to TRBJ2-3; TCRdb proposes TRBD1, but this gene call is untestable without DNA. Germline CDR1 is SQVTM and CDR2 is ANQGSEA. The CDR3 runs 14 residues. This chain's CDR3 is CSGRTGGSTDTQYF.

The chain carries TRBV18 and TRBJ2-7. This CDR3 has 13 amino acids. Germline CDR1 and CDR2: KGHSH and LQKENI. Here the CDR3 reads CASSTKHSYEQYF.

The V call is TRBV28, the J call TRBJ2-5; without DNA, the TCRdb call of TRBD2 cannot be checked. The CDR3 extends over 14 amino acids. Germline-derived CDR1 and CDR2 are MDHEN and SYDVKM. The CDR3 region is CASNRLAGAETQYF.

The chain carries TRBV3-1 and TRBJ2-1; TCRdb selects TRBD1, and the lack of DNA leaves this call unchecked. The CDR3 consists of 14 residues. Germline values: CDR1 LGHDT, CDR2 YNNKEL (reference sequence). CDR3 loop: CASSLRGTDNEQFF.

The J gene is TRBJ2-1, the V gene TRBV12-3 or TRBV12-4; TCRdb proposes TRBD2, but this gene call is untestable without DNA. This CDR3 has 16 residues. CDR3 residues: CASSSPSGSRMNEQFF.

The chain uses TRBV4-1 and TRBJ1-4. Germline V CDR1 and CDR2: MGHRA, YSYEKL. This CDR3 is 16 amino acids long. This chain's CDR3 is CASSPLRGSTNEKLFF.

J is TRBJ2-2 and V is TRBV12-3 or TRBV12-4; TCRdb names TRBD2, which stays unverified in the absence of DNA. CDR3 size: 16 residues. The CDR3: CASRRLSGRASGELFF.

The chain is built from TRBV5-1 and TRBJ2-5; TCRdb names TRBD2, which stays unverified in the absence of DNA. Germline CDR1 reads SGHRS; CDR2 reads YFSETQ. The CDR3 spans 16 residues. CDR3 residues: CASSFGLDGRQETQYF.